This entry lists 30 T cell receptor beta chains sequenced from one sample in a study of cytomegalovirus exposure and HLA in healthy donors. The PCR contained 60 Vbeta and 13 Jbeta primers. TCRdb's copy holds only in-frame clones and misses some; the assay was immunoSEQ multiplex PCR. The data contain about 95,000 clones, around 80% of them seen just once; the ten biggest clones take up over 9.5%. The sample was PBMCs. Every receptor here comes from a man younger than 35 in good health and CMV-seropositive.

V and J are TRBV2 and TRBJ2-2; D is possibly TRBD2 (7 bases). Germline CDR1 and CDR2: SNHLY and FYNNEI. This CDR3 comprises 13 residues. CDR3 nucleotides: TGTGCTAGGGGGGGCCAGAACACCGGGGAGCTGTTTTTT. This encodes CARGGQNTGELFF.

CDR3 amino acids: CASSLWTGIAGELFF. CDR3 nucleotide sequence: TGTGCCAGCAGTTTATGGACAGGGATCGCCGGGGAGCTGTTTTTT. This chain links TRBV28 with TRBJ2-2; 7 nucleotides match TRBD1. The CDR3 runs 15 residues. The germline V gene encodes CDR1 MDHEN and CDR2 SYDVKM. The V gene end was trimmed by 0 bases and the J gene end by 6 bases; junction bases not matched to a gene: 4.

This clone was counted only a few times. J is TRBJ1-4 and V is TRBV28; a possible D gene is TRBD1 (6 bases). The CDR3 is 14 residues long. Germline V gene lookup returns CDR1 MDHEN and CDR2 SYDVKM. Deletions cut 6 bases from V and 6 bases from J, with 14 bases between. CDR3 sequence reads: CASRGGLKDEKLFF. The CDR3 DNA is TGTGCCAGCAGGGGGGGGCTAAAGGATGAAAAACTGTTTTTT.

The rearrangement links TRBV29-1 to TRBJ2-3, with unresolved D. V shed 5 bases and J shed 3 bases, with 6 bases lying between them. Germline-derived CDR1 and CDR2 are SQVTM and ANQGSEA. The length of the CDR3 is 11 residues. CDR3 coding DNA: TGCAGCGTTTCAGATACAGATACGCAGTATTTT. Translation: CSVSDTDTQYF.

In its sample, this clone was seen a few times. V gene TRBV18 combines with J gene TRBJ2-2, with D unclear. V dropped 1 base and J dropped 3 bases, with 6 bases sitting between them. The CDR3 sequence is 14 residues long. Germline loops: CDR1 KGHSH, CDR2 LQKENI. The CDR3 is CASSPQLYTGELFF. Written as DNA, the CDR3 is TGTGCCAGCTCACCACAACTTTACACCGGGGAGCTGTTTTTT.

The chain recombines TRBV5-1 with TRBJ1-2; D is possibly TRBD1 (5 bases). The V gene's germline CDR1 is SGHRS and CDR2 YFSETQ. CDR3 length: 14 residues. Between the trimmed V and J ends, which lost 4 bases and 4 bases, there was a span of 14 bases. The CDR3 sequence is CASSPGEGLYGYTF. Written as DNA, the CDR3 is TGCGCCAGCAGCCCGGGGGAGGGACTCTATGGCTACACCTTC.

This clone has only a few counts. This chain uses TRBV5-8 with TRBJ2-3; the D gene is possibly TRBD2 (5 bases). V gave up 2 bases and J gave up 4 bases, with 14 bases separating them. Germline CDR1 SGHTS, CDR2 YDEGEE. The CDR3 has 15 residues. As DNA, the CDR3 is TGTGCCAGCAGCTTCTCAACTAGTTTGCCAGATACGCAGTATTTT. Its translation is CASSFSTSLPDTQYF.

This chain uses TRBV6-1 with TRBJ2-3, with TRBD2 matching 11 bases. There are 15 residues in the CDR3. Germline-derived CDR1 and CDR2 are MNHNS and SASEGT. J gave up 6 bases and V 5 bases, and 7 bases lay outside the gene matches. The CDR3, as DNA: TGTGCCAGCAGTAGTTCTAGCGGGGGGAGCGATACGCAGTATTTT. Its protein is CASSSSSGGSDTQYF.

This chain uses TRBV27 with TRBJ2-1; TRBD1 is a possible D gene (5 bases). Germline V gives CDR1 MNHEY, CDR2 SMNVEV (reference sequence). The length of the CDR3 is 13 residues. V gave up 8 bases and J gave up 10 bases, with 18 bases separating them. The CDR3 protein is CASRTPGHWEQFF. DNA for the CDR3: TGTGCCAGCCGAACTCCCGGACATTGGGAGCAGTTCTTC.

The V gene is TRBV19, the J gene TRBJ2-2; tentatively, D is TRBD2 (6 bases). V was shortened by 6 bases and J by 3 bases, with 17 bases between the two germline ends. The CDR3 has 16 residues. The V gene's germline CDR1 is LNHDA and CDR2 SQIVND (reference sequence). The CDR3 sequence is CASRNVKTRDTGELFF. As DNA, the CDR3 is TGTGCCAGTAGAAACGTCAAGACTAGAGACACCGGGGAGCTGTTTTTT.

The chain couples TRBV15 to TRBJ2-2; 7 bases line up with TRBD2. Germline-derived CDR1 and CDR2 are LNHNV and YYDKDF (reference sequence). Germline trimming cut 5 bases from V and 0 bases from J; bases unmatched to any gene: 6. The CDR3 has 16 residues. The CDR3 loop is CATSYPGTTNTGELFF. In DNA form, the CDR3 reads TGTGCCACCAGCTATCCCGGGACTACGAACACCGGGGAGCTGTTTTTT.

This clone has only a few counts. The chain links TRBV10-2 to TRBJ2-4; tentative D call: TRBD2 (5 bases). The CDR3 totals 14 residues. Trimming stripped 3 bases from V and 3 bases from J, with 9 bases between. Germline lookup yields CDR1 WSHSY and CDR2 SAAADI. CDR3 residues: CASSEADGKNIQYF. The CDR3 bases are TGCGCCAGCAGTGAAGCGGACGGCAAAAACATTCAGTACTTC.

The chain has TRBV6-5 and TRBJ2-7; 7 bases are shared with TRBD1. The ends lost 4 bases at V and 5 bases at J; junction bases unmatched: 2. Germline lookup yields CDR1 MNHEY and CDR2 SVGAGI. This CDR3 has 12 residues. The CDR3 reads CASSLDRHEQYF. CDR3 bases: TGTGCCAGCAGTTTGGACAGGCACGAGCAGTACTTC.

This clone was observed a few times. J is TRBJ2-7 and V is TRBV6-5, with D unclear. The CDR3 runs to 14 residues. Germline CDR1 reads MNHEY; CDR2 reads SVGAGI. V was trimmed by 0 bases and J by 7 bases, leaving 13 bases between them. CDR3 nucleotide sequence: TGTGCCAGCAGTTACTCGCGTGACCACGGGGAGCAGTACTTC. Protein product: CASSYSRDHGEQYF.

About this clone itself: The same CDR3 can be traced to other DNA sequences in this sample. The J gene is TRBJ1-4, the V gene TRBV5-1; unclear D gene. This CDR3 is built from 15 residues. With 5 bases removed from V and 0 bases from J, the gap between germline ends came to 11 bases. In germline, CDR1 is SGHRS, CDR2 YFSETQ. The CDR3 DNA is TGCGCCAGCAGGGAGACGGTTGCAACTAATGAAAAACTGTTTTTT. Residues: CASRETVATNEKLFF.

The chain recombines TRBV28 with TRBJ1-5; D is unresolved. Germline CDR1 is MDHEN and CDR2 is SYDVKM. Deletions cut 8 bases from V and 2 bases from J, with 10 bases between. There are 13 residues in the CDR3. The CDR3 loop is CASLRGGNQPQHF. As DNA, the CDR3 is TGTGCCAGCCTTCGGGGAGGCAATCAGCCCCAGCATTTT.

The chain combines TRBV6-6 with TRBJ2-3, with 9 positions matching TRBD1. Looked up from germline, CDR1 is MNHNY and CDR2 is SVGAGI (reference sequence). V shed 2 bases, J shed 5 bases, and the junction held 5 bases outside the gene matches. The CDR3 covers 15 residues. DNA of the CDR3: TGTGCCAGCAGTTACAACAGGGGGCAGCGAGATACGCAGTATTTT. Its translation is CASSYNRGQRDTQYF.

This clone was seen more than once but under ten times. The J gene is TRBJ1-4, the V gene TRBV7-9, with 7 positions matching TRBD1. The V and J ends lost 5 bases and 16 bases, in that order; junction bases with no gene match: 13. The CDR3 runs to 13 residues. Germline-derived CDR1 and CDR2 are SEHNR and FQNEAQ (reference sequence). The CDR3 DNA follows: TGTGCCAGCAGCGAGGAACAGGGGAGAAGTCCGTTTTTT. It is translated as CASSEEQGRSPFF.

The chain joins TRBV7-6 to TRBJ2-7, with D perhaps matching TRBD2 (6 bases). Germline CDR1 reads SGHVS; CDR2 reads FNYEAQ. This CDR3 has 19 residues. V shed 0 bases and J shed 3 bases, with 24 bases lying between them. In DNA, the CDR3 is TGTGCCAGCAGCTTAGCGCCGGGGAGGCAGAACCTAGGAGACTACGAGCAGTACTTC. This translates into CASSLAPGRQNLGDYEQYF. The full variable domain, rest sourced from reference TRBV7-6 and TRBJ2-7, is GAGVSQSPRYKVTKRGQDVALRCDPISGHVSLYWYRQALGQGPEFLTYFNYEAQQDKSGLPNDRFSAERPEGSISTLTIQRTEQRDSAMYRCASSLAPGRQNLGDYEQYFGPGTRLTVT.

This clone was seen only once. V is TRBV10-2 and J is TRBJ2-5; 10 nucleotides align to TRBD2. The CDR3 has 16 amino acids. The germline V gene has CDR1 WSHSY and CDR2 SAAADI. V shed 4 bases, J shed 6 bases, and the junction held 11 bases outside the gene matches. This CDR3 reads CASSVSLAGTQKTQYF. DNA for the CDR3: TGCGCCAGCAGTGTGTCACTAGCGGGGACTCAAAAGACCCAGTACTTC.

V and J are TRBV30 and TRBJ2-3, with 9 nucleotides matching TRBD1. Trimming at V came to 2 bases and at J to 2 bases, leaving 11 bases not matched to a gene. The CDR3 is made up of 17 amino acids. CDR1 is GTSNPN, CDR2 SVGIG, per germline (reference sequence). As DNA, the CDR3 is TGTGCCTGGAGTTCATTCCGGGGACAGGGTCACACAGATACGCAGTATTTT. It encodes CAWSSFRGQGHTDTQYF.

The chain links TRBV5-1 to TRBJ2-7; 8 nucleotides match TRBD2. With V trimmed by 3 bases and J by 4 bases, 6 bases remained unmatched. This CDR3 region has 14 residues. CDR1 is SGHRS and CDR2 is YFSETQ in the germline V gene. The DNA of the CDR3 is TGCGCCAGCAGCTCCAGCCGGGGGGGGTACGAGCAGTACTTC. It specifies CASSSSRGGYEQYF.

The chain couples TRBV25-1 to TRBJ1-1, with D unclear. The CDR3 length is 11 residues. Per the germline V gene, CDR1 is MGHDK and CDR2 is SYGVNS. The V and J ends lost 3 bases and 10 bases respectively, with 9 bases between them. CDR3 protein: CASSDLEAAFF. DNA for the CDR3: TGTGCCAGCAGTGATCTTGAGGCAGCTTTCTTT.

The count of this clone is one. This chain links TRBV7-7 with TRBJ1-5, with TRBD1 as a possible D gene (5 bases). Germline lookup yields CDR1 SSHAT and CDR2 FNYEAQ (reference sequence). The CDR3 loop spans 18 amino acids. The V end lost 5 bases, the J end lost 3 bases, and 23 bases lay between the germline ends. This chain's CDR3 is CASSQLLPVDRINQPQHF. The CDR3 DNA reads as TGTGCCAGCAGCCAACTCCTACCCGTCGACAGAATCAATCAGCCCCAGCATTTT.

V gene TRBV7-9 combines with J gene TRBJ2-7; 9 positions agree with TRBD1. The CDR3 runs 14 residues. The trim removed 4 bases at V and 3 bases at J, leaving 4 bases unmatched. Germline V gene lookup returns CDR1 SEHNR and CDR2 FQNEAQ (reference sequence). The CDR3 nucleotides read TGTGCCAGCAGCTGGGGACAGGGTATCTACGAGCAGTACTTC. Protein sequence: CASSWGQGIYEQYF.

The V gene is TRBV4-1, the J gene TRBJ2-5; D not certain. Trimming left V 0 bases short and J 1 base short, with 3 bases between. The CDR3 extends over 13 amino acids. The germline gives CDR1 MGHRA, CDR2 YSYEKL. In DNA form, the CDR3 reads TGCGCCAGCAGCCAAGACAGCCAAGAGACCCAGTACTTC. Translated, it gives CASSQDSQETQYF.

The chain is built from TRBV7-6 and TRBJ2-2; 9 positions agree with TRBD1. In germline, CDR1 is SGHVS, CDR2 FNYEAQ. The CDR3 runs to 15 residues. With 5 bases clipped from V and 4 bases from J, the junction kept 5 bases outside the gene matches. CDR3 sequence: CASSIRTGVTGELFF. The DNA of the CDR3 is TGTGCCAGCAGCATCAGGACAGGGGTCACCGGGGAGCTGTTTTTT. The entire variable domain, with the rest obtained from reference TRBV7-6 and TRBJ2-2, is as follows: GAGVSQSPRYKVTKRGQDVALRCDPISGHVSLYWYRQALGQGPEFLTYFNYEAQQDKSGLPNDRFSAERPEGSISTLTIQRTEQRDSAMYRCASSIRTGVTGELFFGEGSRLTVL.

The chain carries TRBV4-2 and TRBJ1-2; 7 positions agree with TRBD1. The CDR3 is 16 residues long. Germline assignment: CDR1 LGHNA and CDR2 YNFKEQ. With V trimmed by 1 base and J by 5 bases, 10 bases remained unmatched. For the CDR3, the DNA is TGTGCCAGCAGCCAAGGAGCCGATACAGGGGCTTATGGCTACACCTTC. It is translated as CASSQGADTGAYGYTF.

The chain links TRBV6-1 to TRBJ1-5; possible D gene TRBD1, 6 bases. The CDR3 extends over 13 amino acids. Deletions cut 5 bases from V and 5 bases from J, with 10 bases between. Germline V gene data show CDR1 as MNHNS and CDR2 as SASEGT. The CDR3 region has the DNA TGTGCCAGCAGTCGGCAGGGGTATCAGCCCCAGCATTTT. Amino acid sequence: CASSRQGYQPQHF.

This clone was observed a few times. The chain uses TRBV5-1 and TRBJ1-1; no clear D gene. The V gene lost 0 bases and the J gene lost 0 bases, with 9 bases spanning the gap. CDR1 is SGHRS and CDR2 is YFSETQ in the germline V gene. This CDR3 comprises 15 residues. The CDR3 here is CASSLDRTMNTEAFF. Written as DNA, the CDR3 is TGCGCCAGCAGCTTGGACAGAACAATGAACACTGAAGCTTTCTTT.